The 21 T cell receptor beta chains reported below all come from one sample, sequenced in a study of spatial heterogeneity in lung cancer. As to time point: sample taken at primary tumor resection. Whole RNA, which was extracted from tumor, nontumor lung tissue or frozen PBMC, was sequenced without any cell sorting. Each CDR3 protein gets one entry after TCRdb re-called the 5' RACE reads with MiXCR. In the table there are about 75,000 distinct CDR3 sequences, less than 15% of which are singletons. Sequencing used PBMCs, obtained at surgery. These TCRs come from a male donor with early-stage non-small cell lung cancer.

This clonotype was counted a few times. This chain connects TRBV5-1 to TRBJ2-5, with D possibly matching TRBD2 (5 bases). The CDR3 sequence is 16 residues long. Germline assignment: CDR1 SGHRS and CDR2 YFSETQ. V lost 0 bases and J 5 bases, leaving 17 bases between the germline ends. The CDR3 spells CASSLDPPSNGETQYF. The CDR3 nucleotides are TGCGCCAGCAGCTTGGACCCCCCTAGCAACGGTGAGACCCAGTACTTC.

This clonotype was seen only a few times. The DNA of the CDR3 is TGTGCCACCGGGGGGCAGGGAAACGAAAAACTGTTTTTT. Protein: CATGGQGNEKLFF. The rearrangement uses TRBV6-6 and TRBJ1-4, with a tentative D call TRBD1 (6 bases). The CDR3 is made up of 13 amino acids. From germline, CDR1 is MNHNY and CDR2 SVGAGI (reference sequence). V lost 10 bases and J 8 bases, leaving 17 bases between the germline ends.

The rearrangement joins TRBV5-1 to TRBJ2-6; no clear D gene. Germline V gene data show CDR1 as SGHRS and CDR2 as YFSETQ. V lost 2 bases, J lost 3 bases, and 6 bases lay in between. The CDR3 consists of 14 residues. The DNA for the CDR3 is TGCGCCAGCAGCTTTTTCGGTGGGGCCAACGTCCTGACTTTC. Its protein is CASSFFGGANVLTF.

This clonotype was recorded at least ten times. The chain is built from TRBV7-6 and TRBJ2-2, with 8 bases aligning to TRBD2. J lost 7 bases, V lost 5 bases, and 6 bases had no gene match. The CDR3 covers 14 residues. Germline loops: CDR1 SGHVS, CDR2 FNYEAQ. CDR3 DNA sequence: TGTGCCAGCAGCCCCCGAGGGACTAGCGGGGAGCTGTTTTTT. Translating it yields CASSPRGTSGELFF.

The chain recombines TRBV4-2 with TRBJ2-7; D unclear. Germline values: CDR1 LGHNA, CDR2 YNFKEQ. CDR3 length equals 15 residues. V was trimmed by 0 bases and J by 2 bases, leaving 11 bases between them. CDR3 amino acids: CASSQERNRAYEQYF. For the CDR3, the DNA is TGTGCCAGCAGCCAAGAGAGGAATCGAGCCTACGAGCAGTACTTC.

This clonotype was recorded at least ten times. V gene TRBV6-5 combines with J gene TRBJ2-1; no firm D call. The V gene lost 2 bases and the J gene lost 6 bases, with 8 bases spanning the gap. This CDR3 region has 13 residues. CDR1 MNHEY and CDR2 SVGAGI come from the germline V gene. CDR3 sequence reads: CASSYPTSNEQFF. Written as DNA, the CDR3 is TGTGCCAGCAGTTACCCTACGAGCAATGAGCAGTTCTTC.

This sequence joins TRBV7-9 and TRBJ2-2; the match to TRBD1 covers 7 bases. V gave up 5 bases and J gave up 5 bases; unmatched junction bases: 8. The germline V gene has CDR1 SEHNR and CDR2 FQNEAQ (reference sequence). The CDR3 is 15 amino acids. The CDR3 reads CASSQSQQGTGELFF. The CDR3 DNA reads as TGTGCCAGCAGCCAATCCCAACAGGGGACCGGGGAGCTGTTTTTT. Filled out from reference TRBV7-9 and TRBJ2-2, the complete variable domain reads DTGVSQNPRHKITKRGQNVTFRCDPISEHNRLYWYRQTLGQGPEFLTYFQNEAQLEKSRLLSDRFSAERPKGSFSTLEIQRTEQGDSAMYLCASSQSQQGTGELFFGEGSRLTVL.

The CDR3 here is CSARVRDGKSYNEQFF. CDR3 bases: TGCAGTGCTAGAGTGAGGGACGGGAAGTCCTACAATGAGCAGTTCTTC. The V call is TRBV20-1, the J call TRBJ2-1; D is perhaps TRBD1 or TRBD2 (5 bases each). V shed 1 base and J shed 1 base, with 14 bases lying between them. Germline lookup yields CDR1 DFQATT and CDR2 SNEGSKA (reference sequence). The CDR3 totals 16 residues.

This clonotype was picked up a small number of times. The junction does not match germline at one end; this may be a read error. The CDR3 DNA is TGTGCCAGTAGTCTAGAGACAGGGGGCTTTGAGGCTGAAGCTTTCTTT. Translating it yields CASSLETGGFEAEAFF. The chain joins TRBV19 to TRBJ1-1, with 10 bases that match TRBD1. CDR1 is LNHDA, CDR2 SQIVND, per germline (reference sequence). This CDR3 is 16 amino acids long.

This clonotype was found many times. The chain recombines TRBV14 with TRBJ2-7, with D unclear. The CDR3 is made up of 15 amino acids. With 0 bases removed from V and 2 bases from J, the gap between germline ends came to 11 bases. CDR1 and CDR2 from the germline V gene are SGHDN and FVKESK. CDR3 sequence reads: CASSQELGRAYEQYF. CDR3 sequence (DNA): TGTGCCAGCAGCCAAGAGTTAGGTCGGGCCTACGAGCAGTACTTC. Drawing the rest from reference TRBV14 and TRBJ2-7, the complete variable domain is EAGVTQFPSHSVIEKGQTVTLRCDPISGHDNLYWYRRVMGKEIKFLLHFVKESKQDESGMPNNRFLAERTGGTYSTLKVQPAELEDSGVYFCASSQELGRAYEQYFGPGTRLTVT.

The sample holds many counts of this clonotype. The V and J genes are TRBV4-1 and TRBJ2-7; D may be TRBD1 (5 bases). The CDR3 sequence is 15 residues long. CDR1 and CDR2 (germline): MGHRA, YSYEKL. The V and J ends lost 1 base and 3 bases respectively, with 13 bases between them. The CDR3 loop is CASSQGFTGGYEQYF. The CDR3 DNA sequence: TGCGCCAGCAGCCAAGGGTTCACAGGCGGCTACGAGCAGTACTTC.

This clonotype was counted between two and nine times. The chain uses TRBV11-3 and TRBJ2-1, with D possibly being TRBD2 (6 bases). The ends were cut back, 1 base at V and 6 bases at J, with 10 bases in the middle. This CDR3 contains 14 residues. The germline V gene has CDR1 SGHNT and CDR2 YENEEA. The CDR3 DNA sequence: TGTGCCAGCAGCTTAGGCGGGATTCTCAATGAGCAGTTCTTC. Protein: CASSLGGILNEQFF.

This clonotype was counted only a few times. J is TRBJ2-7 and V is TRBV9, with 7 bases aligning to TRBD1. V shed 2 bases, J shed 0 bases, and the junction held 2 bases outside the gene matches. The CDR3 has 14 amino acids. Germline loops: CDR1 SGDLS, CDR2 YYNGEE. CDR3 sequence: CASSVGTDSYEQYF. The CDR3 DNA is TGTGCCAGCAGCGTCGGGACAGACTCCTACGAGCAGTACTTC.

Notes on this clonotype: Given a much more abundant clone one base away, this may be a read error. The chain recombines TRBV28 with TRBJ1-1; unclear D gene. In germline, CDR1 is MDHEN, CDR2 SYDVKM. The CDR3 covers 13 residues. CDR3 nucleotides: TGTGCCAGCAGTTCCCCCGACGGCACCCGGAGAGGCTTT. The encoded protein is CASSSPDGTRRGF.

This clonotype was seen repeatedly, ten times or more. The V and J genes are TRBV4-1 and TRBJ2-3; 10 positions agree with TRBD1. The CDR3 runs 15 residues. From germline, CDR1 is MGHRA and CDR2 YSYEKL. Trimming cost V 4 bases and J 3 bases; bases outside gene matches: 4. In DNA form, the CDR3 reads TGCGCCAGCAGCCGGGACAGGGGATTAACAGATACGCAGTATTTT. Translated: CASSRDRGLTDTQYF.

This clonotype came up a few times. V usage is TRBV5-1 and J usage is TRBJ1-1; D not certain. The CDR3 totals 15 residues. V gave up 2 bases and J gave up 1 base, with 12 bases separating them. The germline V gene encodes CDR1 SGHRS and CDR2 YFSETQ. CDR3 loop: CASSLTAVKNTEAFF. For the CDR3, the DNA is TGCGCCAGCAGCTTAACGGCAGTGAAGAACACTGAAGCTTTCTTT.

The chain has TRBV5-6 and TRBJ1-4; the D is unclear. V lost 0 bases to trimming and J lost 4 bases, with 4 bases between them. Germline V lookup: CDR1 SGHDT, CDR2 YYEEEE. The CDR3 spans 13 residues. In DNA, the CDR3 is TGTGCCAGCAGCTTGGGTTTTAATGAAAAACTGTTTTTT. As protein: CASSLGFNEKLFF.

This sequence joins TRBV7-9 and TRBJ2-1; 12 positions agree with TRBD2. The germline V gene encodes CDR1 SEHNR and CDR2 FQNEAQ (reference sequence). V shed 7 bases, J shed 5 bases, and the junction held 6 bases outside the gene matches. This CDR3 comprises 15 residues. The CDR3 region has the DNA TGTGCCAGCACTAGCGGGAGGGCCCTCAACAATGAGCAGTTCTTC. It specifies CASTSGRALNNEQFF.

In this sample, this clonotype turned up a few times. The chain couples TRBV5-1 to TRBJ2-3, with D perhaps being TRBD1 or TRBD2 (5 bases each). Per the germline V gene, CDR1 is SGHRS and CDR2 is YFSETQ. The V end was cut by 2 bases, the J end by 2 bases, with 12 bases between. This CDR3 is built from 15 residues. DNA of the CDR3: TGCGCCAGCAGCTTTGGGGGACGGCCCACAGATACGCAGTATTTT. Translating it yields CASSFGGRPTDTQYF.

Many counts were recorded for this clonotype. CDR3 residues: CASSYSTGGWTEAFF. CDR3 DNA: TGTGCCAGCAGTTACTCAACAGGGGGCTGGACTGAAGCTTTCTTT. The genes are TRBV27 and TRBJ1-1; 9 nucleotides line up with TRBD1. The CDR3 loop spans 15 amino acids. Trimming at V came to 4 bases and at J to 5 bases, leaving 8 bases not matched to a gene. The germline CDR1 and CDR2 sequences are MNHEY and SMNVEV (reference sequence).

The sample holds a few counts of this clonotype. The chain uses TRBV3-1 and TRBJ1-4; 7 nucleotides line up with TRBD1. Germline CDR1 is LGHDT and CDR2 is YNNKEL (reference sequence). There are 15 residues in the CDR3. Trimming cost V 3 bases and J 5 bases; bases outside gene matches: 6. The CDR3 reads CASSQRGQLNEKLFF. CDR3 DNA sequence: TGTGCCAGCAGCCAGAGGGGACAGCTAAATGAAAAACTGTTTTTT.